Listed below are T cell receptor beta chains from one sample, sequenced in a study of T-cell memory formation after mild COVID-19. MiXCR, run by TCRdb on the 5' RACE reads, gives a single entry per CDR3 protein. The sample lists fewer than 500,000 distinct CDR3 sequences; approximately 23% were seen once. The sample taken for sequencing was PBMCs or a T cell subset sorted from them (not recorded which). These receptors originate from an adult woman who had mild COVID-19 (a few samples of this study predate the infection). Cell type and time point are not known. CDR3s include the opening cysteine and the closing phenylalanine or tryptophan. A D gene is named only where the DNA matches it firmly. The size entry is marked missing in some rows and otherwise reads once, few, many or a size class.

d_call	cdr3_length	clone_size	v_call	j_call	cdr3_nt	cdr3_aa
NA	13	NA	TRBV5-1	TRBJ1-4	TGCGCCAGCAGCTTGGGGGAGCATGAAAAACTGTTTTTT	CASSLGEHEKLFF
NA	13	few	TRBV18	TRBJ2-5	TGTGCCAGCTCACCACTCAGTTGGGAGACCCAGTACTTC	CASSPLSWETQYF
NA	13	NA	TRBV25-1	TRBJ1-1	TGTGCCAGCACTAAGGGGGGGAACACTGAAGCTTTCTTT	CASTKGGNTEAFF
TRBD1	16	NA	TRBV10-3	TRBJ1-1	TGTGCCACCACCCCGGGACAGGGGGCCGTAGGCACTGAAGCTTTCTTT	CATTPGQGAVGTEAFF
NA	22	NA	TRBV4-3	TRBJ2-5	TGCGCCAGCAGCCAGATTTGGGGTTCGGTTAGACTTCTCGAGTGGGGGCAAGAGACCCAGTACTTC	CASSQIWGSVRLLEWGQETQYF
NA	17	few	TRBV15	TRBJ2-2	TGTGCCACCAGCAGATCTTTTGGTGGAGCGAACACCGGGGAGCTGTTTTTT	CATSRSFGGANTGELFF
NA	15	NA	TRBV4-1	TRBJ2-2	TGCGCCAGCAGCCCACTCGGGGGGAACACCGGGGAGCTGTTTTTT	CASSPLGGNTGELFF
TRBD1	14	NA	TRBV7-2	TRBJ2-5	TGTGCCAGCAGCTCCGGGACAGGGGAAGGGACCCAGTACTTC	CASSSGTGEGTQYF
TRBD2	15	NA	TRBV7-8	TRBJ2-5	TGTGCCAGCAGCCCAAGAGCGGGGGTAGCAGAGACCCAGTACTTC	CASSPRAGVAETQYF
TRBD1	17	few	TRBV9	TRBJ2-7	TGTGCCAGCAGCCCTACGACTCCGGGACAGCTTACCTACGAGCAGTACTTC	CASSPTTPGQLTYEQYF
NA	14	many	TRBV7-3	TRBJ2-7	TGTGCCAGCAGCCCCTCGACAGATTCCTACGAGCAGTACTTC	CASSPSTDSYEQYF
NA	11	NA	TRBV29-1	TRBJ1-2	TGCAGCGTTGATAGGGTTCCTGGCTACACCTTC	CSVDRVPGYTF
NA	11	NA	TRBV11-3	TRBJ2-7	TGTGCCAGCGGCAGGGCTTACGAGCAGTACTTC	CASGRAYEQYF
NA	12	few	TRBV29-1	TRBJ2-7	TGCAGCGTGGAGTTGTCCACCTACGAGCAGTACTTC	CSVELSTYEQYF
TRBD2	17	NA	TRBV6-5	TRBJ2-5	TGTGCCAGCAGTCGTTCTAGCGGGAAACTCTCCAGGGAGACCCAGTACTTC	CASSRSSGKLSRETQYF
NA	13	NA	TRBV7-9	TRBJ1-1	TGTGCCAGCAGCTCTCAGGATAACACTGAAGCTTTCTTT	CASSSQDNTEAFF
NA	16	NA	TRBV14	TRBJ2-5	TGTGCCAGCAGCCAAGAAGCCCTAGGCGTTCAAGAGACCCAGTACTTC	CASSQEALGVQETQYF
NA	16	NA	TRBV4-1	TRBJ2-3	TGCGCCAGCAGCCAAGGTATCCCTTTAAGCACAGATACGCAGTATTTT	CASSQGIPLSTDTQYF
NA	14	NA	TRBV6-2/TRBV6-3	TRBJ1-6	TGTGCCAGCAGTTACGGACGGACAAATTCACCCCTCCACTTT	CASSYGRTNSPLHF
TRBD1	14	few	TRBV5-1	TRBJ1-2	TGCGCCAGCAGCCCCGAGGACAGGGTCGAGGGCTACACCTTC	CASSPEDRVEGYTF
TRBD1	13	NA	TRBV19	TRBJ1-2	TGTGCCAGCCACCGGGACAGGGGCTATGGCTACACCTTC	CASHRDRGYGYTF
NA	17	NA	TRBV11-2	TRBJ2-5	TGTGCCAGCAGTCACGAGCCCGGGGATCGCCTCGCGGGGACCCAGTACTTC	CASSHEPGDRLAGTQYF
NA	16	few	TRBV7-9	TRBJ2-7	TGTGCCAGCAGCTTAGACGGGGGCTCCTCCTCCTACGAGCAGTACTTC	CASSLDGGSSSYEQYF
TRBD2	16	NA	TRBV7-2	TRBJ2-5	TGTGCCAGCAGCCGCGGACTAGCGGGAGCAACAGAGACCCAGTACTTC	CASSRGLAGATETQYF
TRBD2	15	NA	TRBV7-9	TRBJ2-3	TGTGCCAGCAGCTTCTCGCGGGAGACACCAGATACGCAGTATTTT	CASSFSRETPDTQYF
TRBD2	15	NA	TRBV29-1	TRBJ2-1	TGCAGCGTTTTTACGAGCGGGGGGCCCAGGAATGAGCAGTTCTTC	CSVFTSGGPRNEQFF
TRBD1	14	NA	TRBV7-9	TRBJ2-7	TGTGCCAGCAGCTACGACAGGGTTTTCTACGAGCAGTACTTC	CASSYDRVFYEQYF
NA	14	NA	TRBV3-1	TRBJ1-1	TGTGCCAGCAGCCATCCTGGGTTGAACACTGAAGCTTTCTTT	CASSHPGLNTEAFF
NA	13	NA	TRBV19	TRBJ2-1	TGTGCCAGTAGTGACACAGGGTGGATTGAGCAGTTCTTC	CASSDTGWIEQFF
NA	15	NA	TRBV4-2	TRBJ2-7	TGTGCCAGCAGCCAAGCGGTGGGGGTGCCCGACGAGCAGTACTTC	CASSQAVGVPDEQYF
NA	11	few	TRBV12-3/TRBV12-4	TRBJ2-3	TGTGCCAGCAGTAACAGGGATACGCAGTATTTT	CASSNRDTQYF
NA	13	few	TRBV5-1	TRBJ1-3	TGCGCCAGCAGACCCGGGGAAGCGAACACCATATATTTT	CASRPGEANTIYF
NA	14	few	TRBV29-1	TRBJ2-1	TGCAGCGTTGACGGCTCCAATTCCTACAATGAGCAGTTCTTC	CSVDGSNSYNEQFF
NA	13	few	TRBV29-1	TRBJ2-1	TGCAGCGTTCTAGCGATCTCCTACAATGAGCAGTTCTTC	CSVLAISYNEQFF
TRBD1	13	many	TRBV12-3/TRBV12-4	TRBJ2-7	TGTGCCAGCAGTATGGGGACAGTATACGAGCAGTACTTC	CASSMGTVYEQYF
NA	19	NA	TRBV12-3/TRBV12-4	TRBJ2-3	TGTGCCAGCAGTTTACCGGGCAGGAGATCCCCAACAAACACAGATACGCAGTATTTT	CASSLPGRRSPTNTDTQYF
TRBD2	15	many	TRBV12-3/TRBV12-4	TRBJ2-3	TGTGCCAGCACCTTAGCCAGCGGGAGTACAGATACGCAGTATTTT	CASTLASGSTDTQYF
TRBD1	12	NA	TRBV25-1	TRBJ2-1	TGTGCCAGCAGTGGACAGGGAAGTGAGCAGTTCTTC	CASSGQGSEQFF
TRBD2	16	NA	TRBV4-3	TRBJ2-3	TGCGCCAGCAGCCTGTATAGCGGGTCTAGCACAGATACGCAGTATTTT	CASSLYSGSSTDTQYF